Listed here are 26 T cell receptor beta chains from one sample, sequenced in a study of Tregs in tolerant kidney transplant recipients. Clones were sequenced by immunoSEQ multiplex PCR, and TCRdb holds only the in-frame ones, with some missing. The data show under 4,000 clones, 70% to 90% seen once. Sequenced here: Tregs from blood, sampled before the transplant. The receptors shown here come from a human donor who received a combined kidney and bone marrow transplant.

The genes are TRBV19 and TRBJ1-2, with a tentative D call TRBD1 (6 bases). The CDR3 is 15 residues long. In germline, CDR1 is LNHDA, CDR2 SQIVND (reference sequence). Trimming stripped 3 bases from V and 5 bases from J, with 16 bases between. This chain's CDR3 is CASSIGLGAAYGYTF. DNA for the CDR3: TGTGCCAGTAGTATCGGGTTGGGGGCAGCATATGGCTACACCTTC.

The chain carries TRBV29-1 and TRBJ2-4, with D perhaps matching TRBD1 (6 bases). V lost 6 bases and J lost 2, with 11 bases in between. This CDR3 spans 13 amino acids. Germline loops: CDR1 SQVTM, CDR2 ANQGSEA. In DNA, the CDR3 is TGCAGCGTCGCCACAGGGCCCAAAAACATTCAGTACTTC. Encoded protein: CSVATGPKNIQYF.

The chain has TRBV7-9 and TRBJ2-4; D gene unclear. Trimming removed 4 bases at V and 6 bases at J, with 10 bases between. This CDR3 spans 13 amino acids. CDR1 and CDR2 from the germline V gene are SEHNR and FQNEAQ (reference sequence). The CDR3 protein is CASSSLPTNIQYF. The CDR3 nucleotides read TGTGCCAGCAGCTCACTACCAACAAACATTCAGTACTTC.

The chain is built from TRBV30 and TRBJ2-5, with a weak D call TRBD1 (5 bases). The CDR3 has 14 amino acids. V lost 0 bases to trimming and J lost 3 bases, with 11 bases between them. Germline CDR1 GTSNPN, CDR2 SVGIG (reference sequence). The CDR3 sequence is CAWSVIGVEETQYF. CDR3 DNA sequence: TGTGCCTGGAGTGTAATAGGGGTTGAAGAGACCCAGTACTTC.

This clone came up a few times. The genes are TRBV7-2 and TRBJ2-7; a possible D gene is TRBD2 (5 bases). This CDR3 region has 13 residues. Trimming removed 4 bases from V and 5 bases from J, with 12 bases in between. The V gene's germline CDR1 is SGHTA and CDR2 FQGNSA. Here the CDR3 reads CASSSQRLHEQYF. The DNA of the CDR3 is TGTGCCAGCAGCTCTCAGCGGCTCCACGAGCAGTACTTC.

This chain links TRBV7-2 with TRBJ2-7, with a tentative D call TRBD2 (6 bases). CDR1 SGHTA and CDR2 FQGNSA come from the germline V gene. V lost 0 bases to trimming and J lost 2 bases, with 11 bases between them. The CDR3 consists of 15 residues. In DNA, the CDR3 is TGTGCCAGCAGCTTAGCGCGGGGTGGAACCTACGAGCAGTACTTC. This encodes CASSLARGGTYEQYF.

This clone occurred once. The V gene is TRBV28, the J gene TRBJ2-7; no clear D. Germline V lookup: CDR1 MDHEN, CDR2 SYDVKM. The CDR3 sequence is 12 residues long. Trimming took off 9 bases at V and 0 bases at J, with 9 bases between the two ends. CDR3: CASYGPSYEQYF. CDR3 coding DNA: TGTGCCAGTTATGGCCCCTCCTACGAGCAGTACTTC.

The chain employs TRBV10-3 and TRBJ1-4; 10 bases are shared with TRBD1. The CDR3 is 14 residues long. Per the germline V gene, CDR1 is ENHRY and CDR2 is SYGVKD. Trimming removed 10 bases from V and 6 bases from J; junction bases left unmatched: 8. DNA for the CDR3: TGTGCCACCAAAACCGGGACAGGGGATGAAAAACTGTTTTTT. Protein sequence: CATKTGTGDEKLFF.

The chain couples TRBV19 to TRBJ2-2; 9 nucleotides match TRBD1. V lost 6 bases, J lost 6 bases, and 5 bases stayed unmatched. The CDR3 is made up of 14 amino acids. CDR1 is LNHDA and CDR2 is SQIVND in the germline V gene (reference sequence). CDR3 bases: TGTGCCAGTAGGGGGACAGGGATCGCCGGGGAGCTGTTTTTT. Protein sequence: CASRGTGIAGELFF.

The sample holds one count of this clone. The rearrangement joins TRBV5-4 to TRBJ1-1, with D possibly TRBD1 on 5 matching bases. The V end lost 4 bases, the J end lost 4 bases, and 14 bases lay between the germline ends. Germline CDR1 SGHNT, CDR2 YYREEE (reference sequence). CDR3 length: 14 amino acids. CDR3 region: CASSPLGTGTEAFF. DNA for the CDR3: TGTGCCAGCAGCCCCCTAGGGACTGGCACTGAAGCTTTCTTT.

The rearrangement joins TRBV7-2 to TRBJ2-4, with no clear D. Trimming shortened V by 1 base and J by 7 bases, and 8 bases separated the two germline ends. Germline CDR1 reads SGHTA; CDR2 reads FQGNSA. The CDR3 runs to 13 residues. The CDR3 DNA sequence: TGTGCCAGCAGCTTAGTGGCATTTAACATTCAGTACTTC. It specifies CASSLVAFNIQYF.

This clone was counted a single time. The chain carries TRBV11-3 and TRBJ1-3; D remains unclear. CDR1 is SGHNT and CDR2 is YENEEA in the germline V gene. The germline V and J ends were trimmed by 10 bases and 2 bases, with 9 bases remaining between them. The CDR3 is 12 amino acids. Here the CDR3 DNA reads TGTGCCAACCCGCGAGCTGGAAACACCATATATTTT. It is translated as CANPRAGNTIYF.

The CDR3, as DNA: TGTGCCAGCAGCTTAATGGGGGCCGATCAGCCCCAGCATTTT. Its protein is CASSLMGADQPQHF. The chain has TRBV7-2 and TRBJ1-5; weak D call: TRBD1 (6 bases). Trimming removed 2 bases at V and 5 bases at J, with 10 bases between. Germline CDR1 SGHTA, CDR2 FQGNSA. CDR3 length: 14 residues.

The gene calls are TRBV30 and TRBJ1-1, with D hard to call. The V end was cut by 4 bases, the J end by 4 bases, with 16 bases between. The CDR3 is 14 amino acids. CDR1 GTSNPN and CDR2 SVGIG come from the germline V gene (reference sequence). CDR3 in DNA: TGTGCCTGGAAAACGGCCTTACCGGGCACTGAAGCTTTCTTT. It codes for CAWKTALPGTEAFF.

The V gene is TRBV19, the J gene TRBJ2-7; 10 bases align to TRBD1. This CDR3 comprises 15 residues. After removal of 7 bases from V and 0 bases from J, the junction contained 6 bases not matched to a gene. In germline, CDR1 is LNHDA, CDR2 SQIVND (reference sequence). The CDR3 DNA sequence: TGTGCCAGTACCGTGGGGGACAGGGGCTCCTACGAGCAGTACTTC. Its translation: CASTVGDRGSYEQYF.

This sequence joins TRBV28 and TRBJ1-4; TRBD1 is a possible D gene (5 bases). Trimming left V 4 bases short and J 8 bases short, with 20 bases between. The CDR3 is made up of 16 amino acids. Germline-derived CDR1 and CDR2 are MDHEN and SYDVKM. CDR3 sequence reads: CASSSGAVGEVEKLFF. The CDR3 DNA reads TGTGCCAGCAGTTCGGGAGCAGTAGGGGAGGTGGAAAAACTGTTTTTT.

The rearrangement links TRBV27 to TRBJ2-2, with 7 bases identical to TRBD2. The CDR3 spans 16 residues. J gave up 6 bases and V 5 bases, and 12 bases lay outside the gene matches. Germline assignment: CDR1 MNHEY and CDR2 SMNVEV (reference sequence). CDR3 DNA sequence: TGTGCCAGCAGTCCAAACCCCGGGACTACCCCCGGGGAGCTGTTTTTT. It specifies CASSPNPGTTPGELFF.

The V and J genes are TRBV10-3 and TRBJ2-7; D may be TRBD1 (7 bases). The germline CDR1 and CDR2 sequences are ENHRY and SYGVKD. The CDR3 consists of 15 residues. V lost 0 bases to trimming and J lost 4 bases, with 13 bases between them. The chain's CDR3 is CAISESNQGGYEQYF. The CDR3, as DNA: TGTGCCATCAGTGAGTCGAACCAGGGGGGATACGAGCAGTACTTC.

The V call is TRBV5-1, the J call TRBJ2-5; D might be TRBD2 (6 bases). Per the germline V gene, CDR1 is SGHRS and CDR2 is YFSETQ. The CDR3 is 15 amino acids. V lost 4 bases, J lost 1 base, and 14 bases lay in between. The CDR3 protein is CASSTAPGGQETQYF. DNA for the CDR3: TGCGCCAGCAGCACCGCACCCGGGGGCCAAGAGACCCAGTACTTC.

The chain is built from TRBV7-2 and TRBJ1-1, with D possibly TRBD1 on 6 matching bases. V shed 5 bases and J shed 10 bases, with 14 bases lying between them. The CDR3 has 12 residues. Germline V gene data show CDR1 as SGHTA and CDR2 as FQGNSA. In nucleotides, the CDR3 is TGTGCCAGCAGCATCCACAGGGAGCGAGCTTTCTTT. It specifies CASSIHRERAFF. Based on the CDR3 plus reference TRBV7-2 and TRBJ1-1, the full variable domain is GAGVSQSPSNKVTEKGKDVELRCDPISGHTALYWYRQSLGQGLEFLIYFQGNSAPDKSGLPSDRFSAERTGGSVSTLTIQRTQQEDSAVYLCASSIHRERAFFGQGTRLTVV.

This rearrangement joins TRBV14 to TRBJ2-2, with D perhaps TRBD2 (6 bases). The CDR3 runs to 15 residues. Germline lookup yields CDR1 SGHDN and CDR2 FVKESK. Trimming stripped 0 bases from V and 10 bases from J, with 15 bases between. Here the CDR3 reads CASSQDSVKLAELFF. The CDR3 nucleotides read TGTGCCAGCAGCCAAGATAGCGTGAAACTAGCGGAGCTGTTTTTT. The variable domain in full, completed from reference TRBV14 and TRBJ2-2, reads EAGVTQFPSHSVIEKGQTVTLRCDPISGHDNLYWYRRVMGKEIKFLLHFVKESKQDESGMPNNRFLAERTGGTYSTLKVQPAELEDSGVYFCASSQDSVKLAELFFGEGSRLTVL.

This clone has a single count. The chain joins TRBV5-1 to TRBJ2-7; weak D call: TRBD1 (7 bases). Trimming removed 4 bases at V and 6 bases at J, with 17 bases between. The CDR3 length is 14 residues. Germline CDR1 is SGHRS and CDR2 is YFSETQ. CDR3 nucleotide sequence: TGCGCCAGCAGCATAAGACAGGGTAGCGGCGAGCAGTACTTC. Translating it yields CASSIRQGSGEQYF.

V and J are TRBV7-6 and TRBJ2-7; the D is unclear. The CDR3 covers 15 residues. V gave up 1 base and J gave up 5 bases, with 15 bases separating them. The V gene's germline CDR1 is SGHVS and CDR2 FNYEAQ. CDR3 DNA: TGTGCCAGCAGCTTAGAGGTGGGCCCGGCCCACGAGCAGTACTTC. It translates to CASSLEVGPAHEQYF.

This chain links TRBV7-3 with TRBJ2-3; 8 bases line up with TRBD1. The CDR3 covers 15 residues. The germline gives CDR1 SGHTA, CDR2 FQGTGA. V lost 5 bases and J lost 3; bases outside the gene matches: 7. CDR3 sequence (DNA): TGTGCCAGCAGCGCCTCAGGGGGCGCGACAGATACGCAGTATTTT. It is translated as CASSASGGATDTQYF.

CDR3 sequence: CSGGQTNEKLFF. The CDR3, as DNA: TGCAGCGGGGGACAGACTAATGAAAAACTGTTTTTT. The V call is TRBV29-1, the J call TRBJ1-4; TRBD1 matches 7 bases. Germline CDR1 reads SQVTM; CDR2 reads ANQGSEA. This CDR3 has 12 amino acids. J lost 2 bases, V lost 7 bases, and 1 base had no gene match.

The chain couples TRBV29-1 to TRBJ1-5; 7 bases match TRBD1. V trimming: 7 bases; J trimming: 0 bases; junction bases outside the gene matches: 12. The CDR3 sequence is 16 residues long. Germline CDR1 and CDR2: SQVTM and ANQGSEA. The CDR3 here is CSAVTTGTDSNQPQHF. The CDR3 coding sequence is TGCAGCGCAGTCACAACCGGGACAGATAGCAATCAGCCCCAGCATTTT.